This T cell receptor (beta chain) emerged from a study of T cell repertoires in cytomegalovirus infection. Across the study: CMV infection and matching HLA type were both indicated by public TCR beta signatures.

In its sample, this clonotype was seen many times. Antigen specificity is unknown. Study-level results: Within the response measured ex vivo, HLA-C-restricted CMV-specific TCR beta clonotypes were dominant.

TCRdb called the reads again in MiXCR, with one record for every CDR3 protein. The sample contains 80,000 or so distinct CDR3 sequences, 24% of which appear only once. Germline assignment: CDR1 SGHVS and CDR2 FQNEAQ. This CDR3 has 15 residues. V was trimmed by 6 bases and J by 2 bases, leaving 15 bases between them. The sequence was collected from a human donor in good health (CMV status not recorded). Some clones in this sample may be carry-over from other donors' samples. The chain couples TRBV7-8 to TRBJ2-3; either TRBD1 or TRBD2 may supply D (5 bases each). The specimen comprised CD8+ T cells from cultured PBMCs, sampled from culture after CMV antigen stimulation. In DNA form, the CDR3 reads TGTGCCAGCAGGCGATGGGACGGCACCACAGATACGCAGTATTTT. Translated: CASRRWDGTTDTQYF.